This T cell receptor beta chain was recorded in a study of blood T cell repertoires in COVID-19. On the study more broadly: The study drew acute and convalescent COVID-19 samples from the United States, Italy and Spain. PBMCs, B-cell-depleted T cells, or T cells provided the cDNA or gDNA that made up the material.

The protocol was immunoSEQ multiplex PCR, while the TCRdb copy is restricted to in-frame clones and leaves out a portion. Among roughly 180,000 clones listed, about 85% were seen once. From germline, CDR1 is MNHEY and CDR2 SVGEGT. Trimming shortened V by 6 bases and J by 6 bases, and 11 bases separated the two germline ends. The CDR3 totals 13 residues. This TCR derives from a man aged 60 to 75 who had recovered from COVID-19. Sequenced material: peripheral blood. The V gene is TRBV6-2 or TRBV6-3, the J gene TRBJ2-2; no definite D call. The CDR3 bases are TGTGCCAGCAGCCCCTTATGGCCCGGGGAGCTGTTTTTT. Its translation is CASSPLWPGELFF.